The sequence of this T cell receptor (beta chain) was determined in a study of T cell responses to AZD1222 COVID-19 vaccine. Study-level information: Samples with a second dose at about 4 or about 12 weeks were pooled together. Whole-study results and caveats: In the spike-specific TCR repertoire, nearly half reportedly target unmutated variant regions. Spike-specific TCR breadth and depth rose after two AZD1222 doses.

Sequencing used immunoSEQ multiplex PCR; TCRdb keeps in-frame clones, though not all of them. Of about 120,000 clones listed, around 85% are singletons. As concerns this clone: As yet, its antigen is unknown.

Per the germline V gene, CDR1 is MNHEY and CDR2 is SVGAGI. V lost 1 base and J lost 6, with 12 bases in between. CDR3 length: 14 amino acids. The rearrangement uses TRBV6-5 and TRBJ1-1; maybe TRBD1 (5 bases). The TCR was taken from an adult in good health. The sample consisted of peripheral blood, taken on day 0 of AZD1222 vaccination. The CDR3 protein is CASSYLTAGAEAFF. The CDR3 DNA reads as TGTGCCAGCAGTTACTTGACAGCTGGCGCTGAAGCTTTCTTT.